This paragraph covers one TCR beta chain sequence. Its antigen is still unknown. This record belongs to a study of CD8+CD57+ T cells in acquired aplastic anemia. General observations from the study: Sharing between patients and controls was observed for some 27 CD8+ CDR3 sequences.

Between the trimmed V and J ends, which lost 8 bases and 2 bases, there was a span of 13 bases. Germline V gene sequence: CDR1 LNHDA, CDR2 SQIVND (reference sequence). This CDR3 contains 14 residues. Using genomic DNA as the template, TCR beta VDJ and CDR3 profiling was carried out. TCRdb passed the reads through MiXCR, listing each CDR3 protein once. The sample yields roughly 290,000 distinct CDR3 sequences, under 65% seen once. All patients picked for sequencing had shown, by flow cytometry, an expansion of CD8+CD57+ cells. Every patient had severe acquired aplastic anemia. The genes are TRBV19 and TRBJ2-1, with D possibly TRBD1 on 8 matching bases. Sequencing was carried out using sorted CD4+, CD8+, or CD8+CD57+ T cells (not recorded which) from PBMCs. The sequence was obtained from a human donor with aplastic anemia. The CDR3 DNA reads as TGTGCCAGTCACAGGGGGGGGACCTACAATGAGCAGTTCTTC. This encodes CASHRGGTYNEQFF.